Shown below are 31 T cell receptor beta chains from a single sample sequenced in a study of T cells in Graves' hyperthyroidism and ophthalmopathy. From RNA transcripts, TCR beta CDR3 regions were amplified. HTBI primers were employed in a first-round RT-PCR of the TCR CDR3. TCRdb fed the multiplex PCR reads into MiXCR, producing one record per CDR3 protein. The sample lists approximately 250,000 distinct CDR3 sequences, about 24% occurring once. The sequenced sample consisted of blood. Source of these receptors: a woman between 40 and 55 years old with Graves' ophthalmopathy.

This clonotype was picked up a small number of times. This chain uses TRBV29-1 with TRBJ2-7; 10 nucleotides agree with TRBD2. Looked up from germline, CDR1 is SQVTM and CDR2 is ANQGSEA. V shed 1 base and J 3 bases; nucleotides not matched to a gene: 6. The CDR3 loop spans 15 amino acids. The CDR3 here is CSVEGRTSGNYEQYF. CDR3 DNA: TGCAGCGTTGAAGGCCGGACTAGCGGAAACTACGAGCAGTACTTC.

This clonotype showed up many times. The chain combines TRBV6-1 with TRBJ1-3, with 7 nucleotides matching TRBD1. The length of the CDR3 is 18 residues. Germline CDR1 reads MNHNS; CDR2 reads SASEGT. The J segment lost 0 bases and the V segment lost 6 bases, leaving 14 bases of the junction unmatched. The DNA of the CDR3 is TGTGCCAGCAGGGATAGGTGGGGACAGACATACTCTGGAAACACCATATATTTT. This sequence encodes CASRDRWGQTYSGNTIYF.

In this sample, this clonotype turned up many times. This chain uses TRBV6-5 with TRBJ2-4; TRBD1 might be the D (6 bases). Germline V CDR1 and CDR2: MNHEY, SVGAGI. This CDR3 spans 16 amino acids. Trimming removed 5 bases at V and 2 bases at J, with 16 bases between. The CDR3 region is CASSTPGDGTKNIQYF. CDR3 nucleotide sequence: TGTGCCAGCAGTACCCCAGGGGACGGAACCAAAAACATTCAGTACTTC.

This clonotype was observed at least ten times. The chain carries TRBV29-1 and TRBJ2-7, with D possibly matching TRBD1 (6 bases). V was trimmed by 6 bases and J by 1 base, leaving 16 bases between them. Germline CDR1 and CDR2: SQVTM and ANQGSEA. The CDR3 loop spans 14 amino acids. CDR3 bases: TGCAGCGTAATTGAGCAGGGGAAATCCTACGAGCAGTACTTC. Translation gives CSVIEQGKSYEQYF.

The chain recombines TRBV29-1 with TRBJ2-7; no clear D. The CDR3 spans 13 residues. Germline loops: CDR1 SQVTM, CDR2 ANQGSEA. The V end was cut by 4 bases, the J end by 5 bases, with 15 bases between. As DNA, the CDR3 is TGCAGCGTTGGGTCAGTTAGGTCCCACGAGCAGTACTTC. This gives the protein CSVGSVRSHEQYF.

This clonotype was detected many times. The chain has TRBV5-8 and TRBJ1-1, with TRBD1 as a possible D gene (5 bases). The CDR3 is 14 amino acids. Germline CDR1 is SGHTS and CDR2 is YDEGEE. V lost 0 bases and J lost 10, with 16 bases in between. The CDR3 DNA sequence: TGTGCCAGCAGCTTGGGCACAGGCATTGTTCGAGCTTTCTTT. Amino acids: CASSLGTGIVRAFF.

The V call is TRBV10-3, the J call TRBJ1-1; perhaps TRBD1 as D (5 bases). The V end was cut by 2 bases, the J end by 0 bases, with 16 bases between. The CDR3 consists of 17 residues. Germline values: CDR1 ENHRY, CDR2 SYGVKD. Written as DNA, the CDR3 is TGTGCCATCAGTGAGGGCGGGGGAGGAATGATGAACACTGAAGCTTTCTTT. This codes for CAISEGGGGMMNTEAFF.

This clonotype was found many times. The rearrangement uses TRBV30 and TRBJ2-7, with 9 bases matching TRBD1. The germline gives CDR1 GTSNPN, CDR2 SVGIG (reference sequence). The CDR3 runs 13 residues. V shed 3 bases and J 6 bases; nucleotides not matched to a gene: 6. CDR3 bases: TGTGCCTGGAGCCGGGACAGGGATACCGAGCAGTACTTC. It codes for CAWSRDRDTEQYF.

The V call is TRBV24-1, the J call TRBJ2-5; unclear D gene. The CDR3 is made up of 13 amino acids. V gave up 1 base and J gave up 7 bases, with 9 bases separating them. In germline, CDR1 is KGHDR, CDR2 SFDVKD. CDR3 residues: CATSDFSDWTQYF. For the CDR3, the DNA is TGTGCCACCAGTGATTTTTCCGATTGGACCCAGTACTTC.

The chain combines TRBV5-6 with TRBJ2-7; TRBD1 might be the D (6 bases). Germline V gives CDR1 SGHDT, CDR2 YYEEEE. The CDR3 has 15 amino acids. Trimming left V 5 bases short and J 3 bases short, with 18 bases between. The CDR3 spells CASSSPRDTLYEQYF. The CDR3 region has the DNA TGTGCCAGCAGTTCCCCCCGGGACACACTCTACGAGCAGTACTTC.

This clonotype was counted ten times or more. The rearrangement uses TRBV20-1 and TRBJ2-7; D may be TRBD2 (5 bases). V lost 2 bases and J 3 bases, leaving 17 bases between the germline ends. Germline values: CDR1 DFQATT, CDR2 SNEGSKA (reference sequence). The CDR3 loop spans 15 amino acids. The CDR3 sequence: CSARSVRTDGYEQYF. CDR3 DNA sequence: TGCAGTGCTAGAAGCGTCAGGACTGACGGCTACGAGCAGTACTTC.

V and J are TRBV27 and TRBJ1-2; 12 bases are shared with TRBD1. This CDR3 is 15 amino acids long. With 6 bases clipped from V and 6 bases from J, the junction kept 8 bases outside the gene matches. Germline V gives CDR1 MNHEY, CDR2 SMNVEV (reference sequence). This CDR3 reads CASSPIGTGGHGYTF. The CDR3 coding sequence is TGTGCCAGCAGCCCAATCGGGACAGGGGGCCATGGCTACACCTTC.

The CDR3 loop reads CASSHGRGLAGETQYF. CDR3 bases: TGCGCCAGCAGCCACGGACGGGGACTAGCGGGAGAGACCCAGTACTTC. The J gene is TRBJ2-5, the V gene TRBV4-1; TRBD2 agrees at 12 bases. This CDR3 spans 16 amino acids. V lost 3 bases, J lost 4 bases, and 6 bases stayed unmatched. Germline V CDR1 and CDR2: MGHRA, YSYEKL.

There are many counts of this clonotype. The CDR3 bases are TGCAGTGCTAGGGGCAGAGTCTCACCCCGGGGTTTGACCGGGGAGCTGTTTTTT. Translated: CSARGRVSPRGLTGELFF. This chain uses TRBV20-1 with TRBJ2-2; possible D gene TRBD2, 5 bases. Germline lookup yields CDR1 DFQATT and CDR2 SNEGSKA (reference sequence). This CDR3 spans 18 amino acids. Trimming removed 3 bases at V and 5 bases at J, with 25 bases between.

The sample holds many counts of this clonotype. The chain recombines TRBV2 with TRBJ1-5, with TRBD1 identical over 9 bases. The CDR3 has 14 amino acids. Germline trimming cut 6 bases from V and 4 bases from J; bases unmatched to any gene: 4. Germline V gene sequence: CDR1 SNHLY, CDR2 FYNNEI. The CDR3 DNA reads as TGTGCCAGCAGCCTCGGGACAGGGAATCAGCCCCAGCATTTT. It translates to CASSLGTGNQPQHF.

This clonotype was seen a handful of times. The chain recombines TRBV6-5 with TRBJ2-2; a weak D match, TRBD1 (5 bases). V gave up 4 bases and J gave up 7 bases, with 10 bases separating them. Germline assignment: CDR1 MNHEY and CDR2 SVGAGI. The CDR3 length is 13 residues. CDR3 in DNA: TGTGCCAGCAGTTCACAGGAAATCGGGGAGCTGTTTTTT. It is translated as CASSSQEIGELFF.

Ten or more counts support this clonotype. The chain recombines TRBV15 with TRBJ2-7, with D unresolved. Germline V CDR1 and CDR2: LNHNV, YYDKDF (reference sequence). The CDR3 is made up of 15 amino acids. The V end lost 1 base, the J end lost 6 bases, and 16 bases lay between the germline ends. This CDR3 is CATSRGIQASGEQYF. CDR3 coding DNA: TGTGCCACCAGCAGAGGTATTCAGGCGTCGGGCGAGCAGTACTTC. Supplemented by reference TRBV15 and TRBJ2-7, the full variable domain reads DAMVIQNPRYQVTQFGKPVTLSCSQTLNHNVMYWYQQKSSQAPKLLFHYYDKDFNNEADTPDNFQSRRPNTSFCFLDIRSPGLGDTAMYLCATSRGIQASGEQYFGPGTRLTVT.

This clonotype has ten or more counts. The chain has TRBV28 and TRBJ1-1; 7 bases line up with TRBD1. Losses at the gene ends were 9 bases for V and 0 bases for J; bases not matched to a gene: 13. The CDR3 has 16 amino acids. The germline CDR1 and CDR2 sequences are MDHEN and SYDVKM. CDR3 residues: CASYPATGSMNTEAFF. CDR3 bases: TGTGCCAGTTATCCCGCGACAGGGTCCATGAACACTGAAGCTTTCTTT.

This clonotype was counted at least ten times. The genes are TRBV27 and TRBJ2-7; 7 bases match TRBD2. CDR1 is MNHEY, CDR2 SMNVEV, per germline (reference sequence). The CDR3 runs to 16 residues. V lost 6 bases, J lost 2 bases, and 13 bases stayed unmatched. CDR3 DNA: TGTGCCAGCAGCCTCCGCTCTAGCGGAACTACCTACGAGCAGTACTTC. It codes for CASSLRSSGTTYEQYF.

For the CDR3, the DNA is TGCAGTGCAACCGGCGGGACACTCAATGAAGCTTTCTTT. Protein sequence: CSATGGTLNEAFF. The rearrangement links TRBV20-1 to TRBJ1-1; D might be TRBD1 (6 bases). Looked up from germline, CDR1 is DFQATT and CDR2 is SNEGSKA (reference sequence). Trimming shortened V by 6 bases and J by 7 bases, and 18 bases separated the two germline ends. The CDR3 has 13 amino acids.

The V gene is TRBV4-1, the J gene TRBJ1-5; no clear D gene. The CDR3 is made up of 15 amino acids. Germline loops: CDR1 MGHRA, CDR2 YSYEKL. The V end lost 4 bases, the J end lost 0 bases, and 10 bases lay between the germline ends. CDR3 region: CASSPETYSNQPQHF. CDR3 bases: TGCGCCAGCAGCCCCGAGACCTATAGCAATCAGCCCCAGCATTTT.

The chain combines TRBV9 with TRBJ1-3; no clear D gene. The ends were cut back, 0 bases at V and 0 bases at J, with 7 bases in the middle. This CDR3 is built from 15 residues. Germline lookup yields CDR1 SGDLS and CDR2 YYNGEE. This chain's CDR3 is CASSVGVSSGNTIYF. The CDR3 DNA reads as TGTGCCAGCAGCGTAGGAGTTAGCTCTGGAAACACCATATATTTT.

This clonotype was found many times. The chain uses TRBV6-5 and TRBJ1-3; perhaps TRBD1 as D (5 bases). The CDR3 has 14 amino acids. V dropped 6 bases and J dropped 2 bases, with 11 bases sitting between them. Germline CDR1 MNHEY, CDR2 SVGAGI. Here the CDR3 DNA reads TGTGCCAGCAGCGGGGGGACCGCTGGAAACACCATATATTTT. This translates into CASSGGTAGNTIYF.

This clonotype was counted ten times or more. The V and J genes are TRBV28 and TRBJ1-5, with a weak D call TRBD1 (5 bases). V was shortened by 3 bases and J by 5 bases, with 8 bases between the two germline ends. The germline V gene encodes CDR1 MDHEN and CDR2 SYDVKM. The CDR3 is made up of 13 amino acids. The CDR3 spells CASSLTDHQPQHF. The CDR3 bases are TGTGCCAGCAGTTTGACAGACCATCAGCCCCAGCATTTT.

In its sample, this clonotype was seen many times. The genes are TRBV28 and TRBJ2-7; weak D call: TRBD2 (6 bases). V dropped 6 bases and J dropped 6 bases, with 18 bases sitting between them. The CDR3 is made up of 14 amino acids. CDR1 is MDHEN, CDR2 SYDVKM, per germline. The CDR3 sequence is CASSLMGGTPEQYF. CDR3 in DNA: TGTGCCAGCAGCCTTATGGGGGGTACGCCCGAGCAGTACTTC.

This clonotype has ten or more counts. The chain has TRBV28 and TRBJ2-2; tentatively, D is TRBD1 or TRBD2 (6 bases each). The CDR3 contains 15 residues. Germline lookup yields CDR1 MDHEN and CDR2 SYDVKM. Trimming cost V 7 bases and J 7 bases, with 19 bases left between them. The CDR3 region has the DNA TGTGCCAGCAAGGGGGGAGTGTATCTCAGCGGGGAGCTGTTTTTT. This codes for CASKGGVYLSGELFF.

This clonotype was detected many times. The genes are TRBV10-3 and TRBJ1-3; D may be TRBD1 (6 bases). The CDR3 contains 15 residues. Germline loops: CDR1 ENHRY, CDR2 SYGVKD. V dropped 2 bases and J dropped 2 bases, with 10 bases sitting between them. DNA of the CDR3: TGTGCCATCAGTGAGGCCGGGACAACTGGAAACACCATATATTTT. Translating it yields CAISEAGTTGNTIYF.

In its sample, this clonotype was seen many times. The chain uses TRBV4-2 and TRBJ2-2, with D possibly being TRBD1 (5 bases). CDR3 length equals 17 residues. Trimming took 4 bases from V and 5 from J, leaving 20 bases between them. The germline V gene encodes CDR1 LGHNA and CDR2 YNFKEQ. DNA of the CDR3: TGTGCCAGCAGCCTTGCGAGTGGCCAGGGCGAGACCGGGGAGCTGTTTTTT. This codes for CASSLASGQGETGELFF.

This clonotype was seen at least ten times. The V and J genes are TRBV29-1 and TRBJ1-1; a weak D match, TRBD1 (5 bases). V was pared by 7 bases and J by 7 bases, with 13 bases between. Germline CDR1 reads SQVTM; CDR2 reads ANQGSEA. The CDR3 runs to 11 residues. The CDR3 protein is CSAQNGGEAFF. The CDR3, as DNA: TGCAGCGCCCAAAATGGGGGTGAAGCTTTCTTT.

V is TRBV12-3 or TRBV12-4 and J is TRBJ1-2; D unresolved. The CDR3 is 14 residues long. Trimming cost V 3 bases and J 8 bases, with 16 bases left between them. In DNA, the CDR3 is TGTGCCAGCAGTTTGAGAGGGATGGAACAGGGCTACACCTTC. As protein: CASSLRGMEQGYTF.

Only a few counts were recorded for this clonotype. The chain uses TRBV2 and TRBJ2-5, with 7 nucleotides matching TRBD2. V was clipped by 7 bases and J by 9 bases; unmatched bases: 17. CDR3 size: 15 residues. Germline V gene data show CDR1 as SNHLY and CDR2 as FYNNEI. CDR3 sequence (DNA): TGTGCCAGCATCCCGGGGTCTAGCGGCTCGGGGGCCCAGTACTTC. It translates to CASIPGSSGSGAQYF.